The sequence of this T cell receptor (beta chain) was determined in a study of blood T cell repertoires in COVID-19. The length of the CDR3 is 13 residues. Trimming cost V 8 bases and J 2 bases, with 10 bases left between them. The V gene's germline CDR1 is MGHDK and CDR2 SYGVNS. Using immunoSEQ multiplex PCR, the repertoire was profiled, and TCRdb retains in-frame clones only, with some absent. The sample carries 200,000 to 250,000 clones, roughly four fifths recorded once. V and J are TRBV25-1 and TRBJ1-3; D gene ambiguous. Material for sequencing was PBMCs or T cells enriched from blood (not recorded which). This clonotype was obtained from a man aged 40-49 years who had recovered from COVID-19. CDR3: CASGRGTGNTIYF. DNA of the CDR3: TGTGCCAGCGGCCGGGGTACTGGAAACACCATATATTTT.